The present entry profiles one TCR beta chain with its context. The CDR3 is 14 amino acids. Trimming removed 0 bases from V and 4 bases from J, with 9 bases in between. Germline V lookup: CDR1 MNHEY, CDR2 SVGAGI. This record comes from a study of Graves' ophthalmopathy and Graves' hyperthyroidism. Amplifying from RNA transcripts, the study obtained TCR beta CDR3 regions. HTBI primers served in a first-round RT-PCR, which a second-round multiplex PCR followed. TCRdb re-derived calls from the multiplex PCR reads in MiXCR, one entry per CDR3 protein. The sample has some 390,000 distinct CDR3 sequences, approximately 20% seen once.

Sequenced material: peripheral blood. The clonotype was recovered from a young woman with Graves' ophthalmopathy. This chain joins TRBV6-5 and TRBJ1-2; D remains unclear. CDR3 DNA sequence: TGTGCCAGCAGTTACTCAATTGAGGCCTATGGCTACACCTTC. Translated, it gives CASSYSIEAYGYTF.